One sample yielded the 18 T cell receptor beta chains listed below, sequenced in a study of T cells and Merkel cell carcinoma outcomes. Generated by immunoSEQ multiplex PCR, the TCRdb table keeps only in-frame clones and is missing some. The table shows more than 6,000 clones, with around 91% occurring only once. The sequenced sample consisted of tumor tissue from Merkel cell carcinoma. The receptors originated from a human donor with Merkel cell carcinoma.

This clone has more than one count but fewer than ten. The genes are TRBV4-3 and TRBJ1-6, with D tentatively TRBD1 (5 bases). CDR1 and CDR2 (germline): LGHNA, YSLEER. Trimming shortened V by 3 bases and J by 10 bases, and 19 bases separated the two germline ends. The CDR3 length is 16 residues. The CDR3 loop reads CASSQRDGGWRSPLHF. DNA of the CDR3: TGCGCCAGCAGCCAGAGGGACGGTGGGTGGCGGTCACCCCTCCACTTT.

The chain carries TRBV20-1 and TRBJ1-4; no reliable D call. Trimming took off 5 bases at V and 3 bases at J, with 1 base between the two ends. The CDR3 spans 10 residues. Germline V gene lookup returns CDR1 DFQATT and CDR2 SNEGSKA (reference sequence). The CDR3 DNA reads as TGCAGTGCTTCTAATGAAAAACTGTTTTTT. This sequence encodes CSASNEKLFF.

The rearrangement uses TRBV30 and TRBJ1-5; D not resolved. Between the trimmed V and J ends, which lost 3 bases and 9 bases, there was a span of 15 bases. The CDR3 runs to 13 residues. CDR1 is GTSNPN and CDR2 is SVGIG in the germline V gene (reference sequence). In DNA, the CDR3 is TGTGCCTGGAGCGGGAGAGGCCTTGGGCCCCAGCATTTT. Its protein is CAWSGRGLGPQHF.

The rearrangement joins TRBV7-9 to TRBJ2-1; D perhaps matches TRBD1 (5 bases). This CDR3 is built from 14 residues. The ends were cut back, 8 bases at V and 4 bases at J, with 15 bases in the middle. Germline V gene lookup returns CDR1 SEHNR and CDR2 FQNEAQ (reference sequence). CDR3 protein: CASGAELIYNEQFF. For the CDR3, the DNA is TGTGCCAGCGGGGCGGAGTTGATATACAATGAGCAGTTCTTC.

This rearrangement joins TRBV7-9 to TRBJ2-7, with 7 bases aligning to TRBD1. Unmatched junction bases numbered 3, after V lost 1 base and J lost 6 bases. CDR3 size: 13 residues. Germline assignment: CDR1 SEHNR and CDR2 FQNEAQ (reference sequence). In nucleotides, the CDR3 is TGTGCCAGCAGCTTAGGAGGGGGCGGCGAGCAGTACGTC. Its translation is CASSLGGGGEQYV.

The CDR3 DNA follows: TGTGCCAGCAGCTTACGGGGAGGAACCTACGAGCAGTACTTC. Residues: CASSLRGGTYEQYF. The V call is TRBV7-9, the J call TRBJ2-7, with D maybe TRBD2 (6 bases). From germline, CDR1 is SEHNR and CDR2 FQNEAQ (reference sequence). The V end lost 2 bases, the J end lost 2 bases, and 10 bases lay between the germline ends. The CDR3 contains 14 residues.

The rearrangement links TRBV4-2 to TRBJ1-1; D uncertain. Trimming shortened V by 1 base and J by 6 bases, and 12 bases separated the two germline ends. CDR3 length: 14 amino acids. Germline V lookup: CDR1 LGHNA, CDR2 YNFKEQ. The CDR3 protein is CASSQAGVGSEAFF. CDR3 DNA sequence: TGTGCCAGCAGCCAAGCCGGAGTAGGGTCTGAAGCTTTCTTT.

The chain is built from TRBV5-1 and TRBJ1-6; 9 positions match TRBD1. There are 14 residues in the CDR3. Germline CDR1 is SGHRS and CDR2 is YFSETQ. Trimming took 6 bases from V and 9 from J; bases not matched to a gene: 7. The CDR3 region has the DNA TGCGCCAGCAAAAATCCGGGACAGGGTTCACCCCTCCACTTT. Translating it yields CASKNPGQGSPLHF.

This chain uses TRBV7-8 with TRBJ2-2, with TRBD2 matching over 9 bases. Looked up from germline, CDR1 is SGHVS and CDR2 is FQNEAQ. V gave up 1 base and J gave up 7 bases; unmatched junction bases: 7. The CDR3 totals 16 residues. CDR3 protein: CASSLVSLAGLGELFF. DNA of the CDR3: TGTGCCAGCAGCTTAGTAAGCCTAGCGGGACTCGGGGAGCTGTTTTTT.

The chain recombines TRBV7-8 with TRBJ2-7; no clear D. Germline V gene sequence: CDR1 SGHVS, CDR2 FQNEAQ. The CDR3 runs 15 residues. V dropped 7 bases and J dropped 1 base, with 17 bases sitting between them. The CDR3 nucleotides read TGTGCCAGCACCTACTCAGCAGCCAGATCCTACGAGCAGTACGTC. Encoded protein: CASTYSAARSYEQYV.

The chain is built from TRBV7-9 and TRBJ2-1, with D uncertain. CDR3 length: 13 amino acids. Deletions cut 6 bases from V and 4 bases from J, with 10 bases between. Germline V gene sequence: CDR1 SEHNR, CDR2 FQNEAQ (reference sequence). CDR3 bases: TGTGCCAGCAGGTCAACCACATACAATGAGCAGTTCTTC. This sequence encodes CASRSTTYNEQFF.

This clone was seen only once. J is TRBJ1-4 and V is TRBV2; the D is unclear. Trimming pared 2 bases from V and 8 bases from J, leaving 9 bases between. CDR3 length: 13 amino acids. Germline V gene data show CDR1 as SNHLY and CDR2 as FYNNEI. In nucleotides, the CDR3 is TGTGCCAGCAGTGAAAGTAATAAAGAAAAACTGTTTTTT. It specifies CASSESNKEKLFF.

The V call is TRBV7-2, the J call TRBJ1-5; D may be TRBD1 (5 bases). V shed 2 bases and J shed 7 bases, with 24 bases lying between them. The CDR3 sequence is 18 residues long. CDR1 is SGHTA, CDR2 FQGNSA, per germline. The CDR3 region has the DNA TGTGCCAGCAGCTTATCCTTTTCGGTCCTTCAGGGAGACCAGCCCCAGCATTTT. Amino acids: CASSLSFSVLQGDQPQHF.

The CDR3 DNA follows: TGTGCCTGGAGTGCGGGCTCCTACGAGCAGTACTTC. Amino acid sequence: CAWSAGSYEQYF. The V and J genes are TRBV30 and TRBJ2-7; D is ambiguous. V dropped 1 base and J dropped 0 bases, with 4 bases sitting between them. Germline V CDR1 and CDR2: GTSNPN, SVGIG (reference sequence). The CDR3 runs 12 residues. Based on the CDR3 plus reference TRBV30 and TRBJ2-7, the full variable domain is SQTIHQWPATLVQPVGSPLSLECTVEGTSNPNLYWYRQAAGRGLQLLFYSVGIGQISSEVPQNLSASRPQDRQFILSSKKLLLSDSGFYLCAWSAGSYEQYFGPGTRLTVT.

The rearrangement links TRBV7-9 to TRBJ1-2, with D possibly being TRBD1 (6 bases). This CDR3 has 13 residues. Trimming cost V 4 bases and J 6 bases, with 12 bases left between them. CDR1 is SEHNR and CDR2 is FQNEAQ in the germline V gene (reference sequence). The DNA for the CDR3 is TGTGCCAGCAGCTCCGGGACACCAAATGGCTACACCTTC. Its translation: CASSSGTPNGYTF.

CDR3 DNA: TGTGCCAGCAGACCCCAGGGGCTGGGGGGCTACACCTTC. Translation: CASRPQGLGGYTF. The genes are TRBV6-6 and TRBJ1-2; tentatively, D is TRBD1 (6 bases). This CDR3 is built from 13 residues. Germline loops: CDR1 MNHNY, CDR2 SVGAGI (reference sequence). Trimming removed 6 bases from V and 8 bases from J, with 16 bases in between.

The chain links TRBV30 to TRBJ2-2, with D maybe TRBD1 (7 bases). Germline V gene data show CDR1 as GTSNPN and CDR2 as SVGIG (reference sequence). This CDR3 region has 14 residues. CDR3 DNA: TGTGCTACGCGAGGAGGGGGCGCCCCCGGGGAGCTGTTTTTT. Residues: CATRGGGAPGELFF. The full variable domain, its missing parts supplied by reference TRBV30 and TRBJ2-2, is SQTIHQWPATLVQPVGSPLSLECTVEGTSNPNLYWYRQAAGRGLQLLFYSVGIGQISSEVPQNLSASRPQDRQFILSSKKLLLSDSGFYLCATRGGGAPGELFFGEGSRLTVL.

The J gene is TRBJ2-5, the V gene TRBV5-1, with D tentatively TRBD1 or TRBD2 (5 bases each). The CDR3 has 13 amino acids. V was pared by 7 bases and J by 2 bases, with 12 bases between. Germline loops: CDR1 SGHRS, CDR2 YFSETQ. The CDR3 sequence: CASGRELQETQYF. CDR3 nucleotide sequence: TGCGCCAGCGGCAGGGAGCTACAAGAGACCCAGTACTTC.